Shown below are 29 T cell receptor beta chains from a single sample sequenced in a study of blood T cell repertoires in COVID-19 (dated by TCRdb to about 2020). The library was produced with the immunoSEQ multiplex PCR assay. TCRdb took this table from immuneACCESS and kept in-frame rearrangements with V and J called. Such tables lack part of the clones; where checked against another copy, unresolved V genes explain under half of the gap, and the rest is unexplained. The table for this sample lists nearly 250,000 clones; approximately 84% of them were counted only once. Of the sample, under 2% falls within the top ten clones. What was sequenced was peripheral blood. These receptors were collected from a woman at least 80 years old with acute or convalescent COVID-19.

The genes are TRBV18 and TRBJ2-2; TRBD1 is a possible D gene (6 bases). The CDR3 is 14 amino acids. Germline V gives CDR1 KGHSH, CDR2 LQKENI. Trimming cost V 6 bases and J 3 bases, with 11 bases left between them. This chain's CDR3 is CASSYYRDTGELFF. The CDR3 DNA reads as TGTGCCAGCTCTTACTACAGGGACACCGGGGAGCTGTTTTTT.

The chain carries TRBV29-1 and TRBJ2-6; 12 bases are a match to TRBD1. The CDR3 contains 16 residues. CDR1 and CDR2 (germline): SQVTM, ANQGSEA. Trimming removed 4 bases from V and 2 bases from J; junction bases left unmatched: 3. CDR3 sequence: CSVAGTGGAGANVLTF. The CDR3 DNA follows: TGCAGCGTTGCCGGGACAGGGGGCGCTGGGGCCAACGTCCTGACTTTC.

The V call is TRBV7-9, the J call TRBJ2-3; 9 nucleotides agree with TRBD2. CDR3 size: 14 residues. Germline lookup yields CDR1 SEHNR and CDR2 FQNEAQ (reference sequence). Trimming at V came to 6 bases and at J to 1 base, leaving 2 bases not matched to a gene. CDR3 residues: CASSPSGGTDTQYF. The CDR3 bases are TGTGCCAGCAGTCCTAGCGGGGGCACAGATACGCAGTATTTT.

This clone has just one count. The CDR3 sequence is CASSVERARTDTQYF. DNA of the CDR3: TGCGCCAGCAGCGTGGAGCGGGCCCGCACAGATACGCAGTATTTT. The rearrangement uses TRBV5-1 and TRBJ2-3; D possibly corresponds to TRBD2 (6 bases). V was pared by 4 bases and J by 1 base, with 13 bases between. The germline V gene encodes CDR1 SGHRS and CDR2 YFSETQ. This CDR3 is 15 amino acids long.

The table lists this clone with many counts. The rearrangement uses TRBV4-3 and TRBJ1-2; D may be TRBD1 (5 bases). CDR1 is LGHNA and CDR2 is YSLEER in the germline V gene. The CDR3 has 15 residues. V shed 0 bases and J shed 3 bases, with 11 bases lying between them. This CDR3 reads CASSQDSVRDYGYTF. The DNA of the CDR3 is TGCGCCAGCAGCCAAGATTCGGTCAGGGACTATGGCTACACCTTC.

This chain's CDR3 is CASSSGAAYGYTF. CDR3 nucleotides: TGTGCCAGCAGTTCAGGGGCCGCGTATGGCTACACCTTC. The chain has TRBV12-3 or TRBV12-4 and TRBJ1-2; a possible D gene is TRBD1 (6 bases). V dropped 4 bases and J dropped 5 bases, with 11 bases sitting between them. CDR3 length equals 13 residues.

The chain couples TRBV3-1 (or the pseudogene TRBV3-2) to TRBJ2-3; a possible D gene is TRBD2 (5 bases). Germline V gene lookup returns CDR1 LGHDT and CDR2 YNNKEL (reference sequence). V was trimmed by 4 bases and J by 7 bases, leaving 9 bases between them. CDR3 length: 12 amino acids. CDR3 protein: CASSLDSYTQYF. The CDR3, as DNA: TGTGCCAGCAGCCTGGACTCTTATACGCAGTATTTT.

This clone was observed once. This chain joins TRBV6-2 or TRBV6-3 and TRBJ2-3; perhaps TRBD1 as D (5 bases). Deletions cut 2 bases from V and 5 bases from J, with 14 bases between. The CDR3 covers 15 residues. Germline V gene lookup returns CDR1 MNHEY and CDR2 SVGEGT. For the CDR3, the DNA is TGTGCCAGCAGTTACCTTGGGGCCCAGGGAGATACGCAGTATTTT. As protein: CASSYLGAQGDTQYF.

This clone was recorded once. The V call is TRBV27, the J call TRBJ2-3; TRBD2 agrees at 8 bases. Germline V gene sequence: CDR1 MNHEY, CDR2 SMNVEV (reference sequence). V dropped 0 bases and J dropped 1; count of bases not matched to a gene: 9. This CDR3 region has 18 residues. The CDR3 region has the DNA TGTGCCAGCAGTTTATCTATAGTAGGCGGGAGGCGCACAGATACGCAGTATTTT. Protein sequence: CASSLSIVGGRRTDTQYF.

This clone was detected a few times. CDR3 nucleotide sequence: TGTGCCAGCAGTTACAAGGTTAGGGGGAACACTGAAGCTTTCTTT. This sequence encodes CASSYKVRGNTEAFF. The genes are TRBV6-5 and TRBJ1-1; tentatively, D is TRBD1 (5 bases). Germline-derived CDR1 and CDR2 are MNHEY and SVGAGI. The CDR3 runs 15 residues. V was pared by 2 bases and J by 1 base, with 11 bases between.

The V gene is TRBV19, the J gene TRBJ1-5; 9 bases are shared with TRBD1. The trim removed 3 bases at V and 5 bases at J, leaving 5 bases unmatched. The germline CDR1 and CDR2 sequences are LNHDA and SQIVND (reference sequence). This CDR3 region has 15 residues. In nucleotides, the CDR3 is TGTGCCAGTAGTATGAGGAGGACAGGGGATCAGCCCCAGCATTTT. It yields the protein CASSMRRTGDQPQHF.

This chain uses TRBV4-1 with TRBJ2-7, with 8 bases identical to TRBD1. Germline V lookup: CDR1 MGHRA, CDR2 YSYEKL. After removal of 0 bases from V and 0 bases from J, the junction contained 4 bases not matched to a gene. This CDR3 has 16 residues. The CDR3 DNA sequence: TGCGCCAGCAGCCAAGATCAGGGGGCAGACTCCTACGAGCAGTACTTC. Amino acid sequence: CASSQDQGADSYEQYF.

This chain joins TRBV5-8 and TRBJ1-5; perhaps TRBD1 as D (5 bases). Germline lookup yields CDR1 SGHTS and CDR2 YDEGEE. Between the trimmed V and J ends, which lost 1 base and 2 bases, there was a span of 10 bases. CDR3 length: 15 residues. The CDR3 spells CASSLLARGNQPQHF. CDR3 sequence (DNA): TGTGCCAGCAGCTTGTTGGCCAGGGGCAATCAGCCCCAGCATTTT.

The chain recombines TRBV11-3 with TRBJ2-3; perhaps TRBD1 as D (5 bases). Germline CDR1 and CDR2: SGHNT and YENEEA. Trimming stripped 6 bases from V and 0 bases from J, with 10 bases between. CDR3 length: 14 amino acids. The CDR3 bases are TGTGCCAGCAGTCCGACAGCAAGCACAGATACGCAGTATTTT. Protein: CASSPTASTDTQYF.

This clone was seen only once. The chain carries TRBV5-6 and TRBJ1-5; D is possibly TRBD1 (6 bases). Germline assignment: CDR1 SGHDT and CDR2 YYEEEE. V dropped 3 bases and J dropped 1 base, with 14 bases sitting between them. The CDR3 length is 16 residues. CDR3 bases: TGTGCCAGCAGCTCCTCGGGGGGGCTAAGCAATCAGCCCCAGCATTTT. Translation: CASSSSGGLSNQPQHF.

A few counts support this clone. The chain links TRBV19 to TRBJ2-3; D remains unclear. Trimming removed 5 bases at V and 2 bases at J, with 5 bases between. Germline values: CDR1 LNHDA, CDR2 SQIVND (reference sequence). This CDR3 has 12 residues. This CDR3 is CASSSYTDTQYF. The CDR3 DNA follows: TGTGCCAGTAGTTCCTACACAGATACGCAGTATTTT.

This clone was recorded a few times. The chain combines TRBV5-6 with TRBJ1-2; D is ambiguous. V lost 1 base to trimming and J lost 4 bases, with 5 bases between them. The V gene's germline CDR1 is SGHDT and CDR2 YYEEEE. CDR3 length: 12 residues. The CDR3 DNA reads as TGTGCCAGCAGCTTGTTCGGCTATGGCTACACCTTC. Translation: CASSLFGYGYTF.

The V call is TRBV29-1, the J call TRBJ2-2; weak D call: TRBD1 (5 bases). This CDR3 has 12 amino acids. CDR1 and CDR2 (germline): SQVTM, ANQGSEA. V shed 5 bases and J shed 6 bases, with 10 bases lying between them. CDR3 in amino acids: CSVTTASGELFF. The CDR3 DNA follows: TGCAGCGTTACGACAGCATCCGGGGAGCTGTTTTTT.

The chain recombines TRBV28 with TRBJ1-5; D may be TRBD1 (6 bases). The V gene lost 9 bases and the J gene lost 2 bases, with 20 bases spanning the gap. The CDR3 covers 16 residues. The V gene's germline CDR1 is MDHEN and CDR2 SYDVKM. The CDR3: CASKQGSIDGNQPQHF. In DNA form, the CDR3 reads TGTGCCAGTAAACAGGGATCGATCGATGGCAATCAGCCCCAGCATTTT.

The chain joins TRBV28 to TRBJ2-7; D might be TRBD2 (6 bases). Germline V CDR1 and CDR2: MDHEN, SYDVKM. Trimming shortened V by 6 bases and J by 3 bases, and 12 bases separated the two germline ends. This CDR3 region has 13 residues. DNA of the CDR3: TGTGCCAGCAGGCTTTTGGGAGGCTACGAGCAGTACTTC. It encodes CASRLLGGYEQYF.

The chain joins TRBV4-3 to TRBJ1-2; D unresolved. CDR1 is LGHNA and CDR2 is YSLEER in the germline V gene. The CDR3 has 14 residues. V lost 1 base, J lost 7 bases, and 13 bases lay in between. The CDR3 nucleotides are TGCGCCAGCAGCCAAGCGAGTGTCGGAGGTGGCTACACCTTC. Amino acids: CASSQASVGGGYTF.

V is TRBV11-3 and J is TRBJ2-1, with a weak D call TRBD2 (6 bases). The length of the CDR3 is 16 residues. Germline V gene lookup returns CDR1 SGHNT and CDR2 YENEEA. Trimming shortened V by 1 base and J by 0 bases, and 10 bases separated the two germline ends. CDR3 sequence (DNA): TGTGCCAGCAGCTTAGGTGAGGGAGGCTCCTACAATGAGCAGTTCTTC. Its protein is CASSLGEGGSYNEQFF.

This clone appeared once. The chain recombines TRBV12-5 with TRBJ1-1; 9 bases match TRBD1. This CDR3 spans 14 amino acids. Germline CDR1 LGHNT, CDR2 FRNRAP. Trimming at V came to 7 bases and at J to 1 base, leaving 4 bases not matched to a gene. Written as DNA, the CDR3 is TGTGCTAGTGACCCGGGACAGGGGAACACTGAAGCTTTCTTT. This encodes CASDPGQGNTEAFF.

The V gene is TRBV5-1, the J gene TRBJ2-6; 9 nucleotides match TRBD1. The CDR3 has 18 residues. V shed 5 bases, J shed 4 bases, and the junction held 13 bases outside the gene matches. Germline V CDR1 and CDR2: SGHRS, YFSETQ. CDR3 nucleotide sequence: TGCGCCAGCAGGGTGACCGGGGACAGGGCATCCGGGGCCAACGTCCTGACTTTC. Protein: CASRVTGDRASGANVLTF.

The chain couples TRBV30 to TRBJ1-2, with TRBD1 identical over 8 bases. The V gene end was trimmed by 2 bases and the J gene end by 4 bases; junction bases not matched to a gene: 3. The CDR3 contains 13 residues. From germline, CDR1 is GTSNPN and CDR2 SVGIG (reference sequence). Here the CDR3 reads CAWSPTGGYGYTF. The CDR3 DNA follows: TGTGCCTGGAGTCCTACAGGGGGCTATGGCTACACCTTC.

The chain recombines TRBV18 with TRBJ2-3, with D perhaps matching TRBD1 (5 bases). This CDR3 is built from 13 residues. Trimming shortened V by 8 bases and J by 0 bases, and 9 bases separated the two germline ends. Germline values: CDR1 KGHSH, CDR2 LQKENI. In DNA form, the CDR3 reads TGTGCCAGCGCCAGGGCAAGCACAGATACGCAGTATTTT. It codes for CASARASTDTQYF.

This chain joins TRBV20-1 and TRBJ2-7; tentative D call: TRBD2 (6 bases). V shed 6 bases and J shed 3 bases, with 9 bases lying between them. The CDR3 is 11 residues long. Germline V lookup: CDR1 DFQATT, CDR2 SNEGSKA (reference sequence). CDR3 bases: TGCAGTGCCTCGGGAGTCTACGAGCAGTACTTC. Amino acid sequence: CSASGVYEQYF.

The rearrangement joins TRBV7-2 to TRBJ2-5; D unresolved. This CDR3 contains 15 residues. CDR1 SGHTA and CDR2 FQGNSA come from the germline V gene. The ends were cut back, 1 base at V and 1 base at J, with 10 bases in the middle. DNA of the CDR3: TGTGCCAGCAGCTTAGGTTTGGCGGCCCAAGAGACCCAGTACTTC. Protein: CASSLGLAAQETQYF. The full variable domain, with the rest looked up from reference TRBV7-2 and TRBJ2-5, is GAGVSQSPSNKVTEKGKDVELRCDPISGHTALYWYRQSLGQGLEFLIYFQGNSAPDKSGLPSDRFSAERTGGSVSTLTIQRTQQEDSAVYLCASSLGLAAQETQYFGPGTRLLVL.

This rearrangement joins TRBV3-1 (or the pseudogene TRBV3-2) to TRBJ2-6; TRBD1 agrees at 7 bases. Unmatched junction bases numbered 5, after V lost 6 bases and J lost 3 bases. This CDR3 is built from 15 residues. Per germline, CDR1 LGHDT and CDR2 YNNKEL (reference sequence). The CDR3 reads CASSKTGRGANVLTF. CDR3 sequence (DNA): TGTGCCAGCAGTAAGACAGGGCGTGGGGCCAACGTCCTGACTTTC.